This T cell receptor (beta chain) was identified in a study of tumor T cells in aggressive B-cell lymphoma. This table comes from immunoSEQ multiplex PCR, and its TCRdb copy is limited to in-frame clones, with some not included. The table shows 3,000 or so clones, with 88% occurring only once. The CDR3 has 13 residues. Germline V lookup: CDR1 SEHNR, CDR2 FQNEAQ (reference sequence). J lost 10 bases, V lost 1 base, and 6 bases had no gene match. This TCR derives from an adult with diffuse large B cell lymphoma. Material for sequencing was tumor tissue. V usage is TRBV7-9 and J usage is TRBJ1-1; 7 nucleotides line up with TRBD1. CDR3 in amino acids: CASSLDVGGRAFF. The CDR3 nucleotides read TGTGCCAGCAGCTTAGATGTAGGGGGCCGAGCTTTCTTT.